Following are 32 T cell receptor beta chains from one sample sequenced in a study of siplizumab effects on memory and regulatory T cells. Assay: immunoSEQ multiplex PCR; the TCRdb copy retains only in-frame clones and omits some. Seen here are about 87,000 clones, approximately 93% observed once, and the top ten hold over 0.25%. Sequenced: non-Treg CD4+ T cells sorted from blood. The receptor source for this set is a human donor in good health.

The V call is TRBV11-3, the J call TRBJ2-6, with D possibly called TRBD1 or TRBD2 (5 bases each). V was trimmed by 5 bases and J by 2 bases, leaving 13 bases between them. CDR1 and CDR2 from the germline V gene are SGHNT and YENEEA. This CDR3 has 16 residues. CDR3 residues: CASSGLRGAGANVLTF. CDR3 nucleotide sequence: TGTGCCAGCAGCGGACTGAGGGGTGCTGGGGCCAACGTCCTGACTTTC.

The chain carries TRBV13 and TRBJ1-1; D is uncertain. V was trimmed by 5 bases and J by 6 bases, leaving 10 bases between them. CDR1 PRHDT and CDR2 FYEKMQ come from the germline V gene (reference sequence). This CDR3 is built from 12 residues. The CDR3: CASSHPLAEAFF. Written as DNA, the CDR3 is TGTGCCAGCAGCCACCCGTTAGCTGAAGCTTTCTTT.

V and J are TRBV11-2 and TRBJ1-1; the D is unclear. From germline, CDR1 is SGHAT and CDR2 FQNNGV. V was trimmed by 1 base and J by 2 bases, leaving 5 bases between them. The CDR3 extends over 13 amino acids. The DNA for the CDR3 is TGTGCCAGCAGCTTAGGTCCCAACACTGAAGCTTTCTTT. Amino acid sequence: CASSLGPNTEAFF.

This chain links TRBV30 with TRBJ2-7, with D possibly being TRBD1 (5 bases). The germline V gene encodes CDR1 GTSNPN and CDR2 SVGIG (reference sequence). V gave up 0 bases and J gave up 6 bases, with 18 bases separating them. This CDR3 has 15 amino acids. The DNA of the CDR3 is TGTGCCTGGAGTGTACTGTCAGGGCATAGTTCCGAGCAGTACTTC. The encoded protein is CAWSVLSGHSSEQYF.

V is TRBV4-1 and J is TRBJ1-2; no reliable D call. Germline lookup yields CDR1 MGHRA and CDR2 YSYEKL. This CDR3 contains 15 residues. The ends were cut back, 0 bases at V and 6 bases at J, with 14 bases in the middle. The chain's CDR3 is CASSQEVRGVNGYTF. CDR3 DNA: TGCGCCAGCAGCCAAGAGGTCCGGGGAGTGAATGGCTACACCTTC.

The chain uses TRBV7-8 and TRBJ1-5, with D unresolved. The CDR3 runs to 14 residues. The germline CDR1 and CDR2 sequences are SGHVS and FQNEAQ. V lost 2 bases to trimming and J lost 0 bases, with 5 bases between them. CDR3 sequence reads: CASSLLGSNQPQHF. The CDR3 bases are TGTGCCAGCAGCTTATTGGGTAGCAATCAGCCCCAGCATTTT.

CDR3 loop: CASSPSRGLSNEKLFF. The CDR3 DNA is TGTGCCAGCTCACCGTCCAGGGGGTTATCTAATGAAAAACTGTTTTTT. V gene TRBV18 combines with J gene TRBJ1-4; 7 nucleotides agree with TRBD1. The V segment lost 3 bases and the J segment 3 bases; nucleotides outside the gene matches: 7. This CDR3 is 16 amino acids long. Germline-derived CDR1 and CDR2 are KGHSH and LQKENI.

J is TRBJ1-2 and V is TRBV5-4, with a tentative D call TRBD1 (5 bases). CDR1 and CDR2 from the germline V gene are SGHNT and YYREEE (reference sequence). Trimming stripped 6 bases from V and 4 bases from J, with 10 bases between. This CDR3 contains 12 residues. The CDR3 here is CASTQDSYGYTF. The CDR3 nucleotides read TGTGCCAGCACCCAAGACAGCTATGGCTACACCTTC.

This chain joins TRBV10-2 and TRBJ2-5, with 11 bases fitting TRBD2. This CDR3 has 17 amino acids. Germline lookup yields CDR1 WSHSY and CDR2 SAAADI. V lost 0 bases to trimming and J lost 5 bases; unmatched junction nucleotides: 8. The DNA of the CDR3 is TGCGCCAGCAGTGAGTCGAAATCCAGGACTAGCGGGGAGACCCAGTACTTC. Translated, it gives CASSESKSRTSGETQYF.

The chain employs TRBV5-1 and TRBJ1-4, with a weak D call TRBD1 (6 bases). Trimming pared 3 bases from V and 0 bases from J, leaving 6 bases between. The CDR3 runs 14 residues. CDR1 SGHRS and CDR2 YFSETQ come from the germline V gene. This CDR3 is CASSSGATNEKLFF. The CDR3 coding sequence is TGCGCCAGCAGCTCAGGGGCAACTAATGAAAAACTGTTTTTT.

The CDR3 DNA sequence: TGTGCCAGCAGCCCAACAGACCAAGGACTAGCATCGAACACCGGGGAGCTGTTTTTT. Translation: CASSPTDQGLASNTGELFF. This chain uses TRBV7-3 with TRBJ2-2; the match to TRBD2 covers 8 bases. The trim removed 5 bases at V and 0 bases at J, leaving 14 bases unmatched. This CDR3 is 19 amino acids long. Germline assignment: CDR1 SGHTA and CDR2 FQGTGA.

The chain combines TRBV5-1 with TRBJ2-1; TRBD2 matches 16 bases. J gave up 8 bases and V 4 bases, and 6 bases lay outside the gene matches. The length of the CDR3 is 16 residues. Germline CDR1 SGHRS, CDR2 YFSETQ. The CDR3 nucleotides read TGCGCCAGCAGCCAGGGACTAGCGGGAGGGTCTGATGAGCAGTTCTTC. It translates to CASSQGLAGGSDEQFF.

This chain uses TRBV7-8 with TRBJ2-5; 7 bases align to TRBD1. The CDR3 totals 16 residues. Germline trimming cut 5 bases from V and 1 base from J; bases unmatched to any gene: 10. CDR1 SGHVS and CDR2 FQNEAQ come from the germline V gene. The CDR3 loop reads CASSGHRGPLQETQYF. In DNA, the CDR3 is TGTGCCAGCAGCGGGCACAGGGGACCCCTCCAAGAGACCCAGTACTTC.

The J gene is TRBJ1-2, the V gene TRBV19, with 8 bases matching TRBD1. The germline CDR1 and CDR2 sequences are LNHDA and SQIVND (reference sequence). The CDR3 is 15 amino acids. V gave up 8 bases and J gave up 0 bases; unmatched junction bases: 8. The CDR3 is CASERTGQANYGYTF. The CDR3 DNA is TGTGCCAGTGAAAGGACGGGACAGGCTAACTATGGCTACACCTTC.

This chain joins TRBV30 and TRBJ1-3, with no clear D. The CDR3 is made up of 15 amino acids. V was cut by 1 base and J by 0 bases, with 10 bases left in between. Germline CDR1 and CDR2: GTSNPN and SVGIG (reference sequence). The CDR3 region has the DNA TGTGCCTGGAGTGCTCCGGGCTTCTCTGGAAACACCATATATTTT. It specifies CAWSAPGFSGNTIYF.

This clone was observed once. This chain links TRBV6-5 with TRBJ1-1; TRBD1 aligns across 7 bases. V gave up 4 bases and J gave up 1 base; unmatched junction bases: 3. Germline values: CDR1 MNHEY, CDR2 SVGAGI. CDR3 length equals 14 residues. CDR3 protein: CASSFGTENTEAFF. CDR3 coding DNA: TGTGCCAGCAGTTTCGGGACAGAGAACACTGAAGCTTTCTTT.

This clone occurred once. The rearrangement links TRBV29-1 to TRBJ2-3, with D hard to call. This CDR3 contains 10 residues. Germline V CDR1 and CDR2: SQVTM, ANQGSEA. Between the trimmed V and J ends, which lost 3 bases and 7 bases, there was a span of 5 bases. CDR3: CSVDLNTQYF. The CDR3 nucleotides are TGCAGCGTTGACTTAAATACGCAGTATTTT.

The CDR3 loop is CASSQDGGRVRLFF. The DNA of the CDR3 is TGCGCCAGCAGCCAAGACGGGGGCCGAGTGAGACTGTTTTTT. The rearrangement joins TRBV4-1 to TRBJ1-4; D may be TRBD1 (6 bases). This CDR3 is built from 14 residues. V was pared by 0 bases and J by 13 bases, with 15 bases between. In germline, CDR1 is MGHRA, CDR2 YSYEKL.

This rearrangement joins TRBV6-5 to TRBJ2-3; 8 bases line up with TRBD2. Germline CDR1 is MNHEY and CDR2 is SVGAGI. CDR3 size: 15 residues. V lost 6 bases, J lost 2 bases, and 7 bases stayed unmatched. The CDR3 sequence: CASSQSGGDTDTQYF. Written as DNA, the CDR3 is TGTGCCAGCAGCCAGAGCGGGGGTGACACAGATACGCAGTATTTT.

The chain has TRBV6-5 and TRBJ1-4; D unresolved. From germline, CDR1 is MNHEY and CDR2 SVGAGI. V was cut by 5 bases and J by 7 bases, with 14 bases left in between. This CDR3 has 14 residues. CDR3 sequence: CASSGGGLGEKLFF. The DNA of the CDR3 is TGTGCCAGCAGTGGTGGAGGGCTTGGTGAAAAACTGTTTTTT.

This chain connects TRBV5-4 to TRBJ2-3; 8 bases are shared with TRBD1. The CDR3 is 14 residues long. Trimming removed 4 bases from V and 1 base from J; junction bases left unmatched: 2. Germline V gene lookup returns CDR1 SGHNT and CDR2 YYREEE (reference sequence). This chain's CDR3 is CASSVTGGTDTQYF. CDR3 bases: TGTGCCAGCAGCGTGACAGGGGGCACAGATACGCAGTATTTT.

The chain couples TRBV7-9 to TRBJ1-1; D is undetermined. There are 13 residues in the CDR3. V shed 3 bases and J shed 3 bases, with 8 bases lying between them. CDR1 is SEHNR, CDR2 FQNEAQ, per germline (reference sequence). CDR3 DNA sequence: TGTGCCAGCAGCTTTTTCGGGGACACTGAAGCTTTCTTT. Its protein product is CASSFFGDTEAFF.

For the CDR3, the DNA is TGTGCCAGCAGTGAAGTCGGAGAAGGGTACAGGGGGCTTAACTATGGCTACACCTTC. The encoded protein is CASSEVGEGYRGLNYGYTF. J is TRBJ1-2 and V is TRBV6-1, with 9 bases aligning to TRBD1. The germline V gene encodes CDR1 MNHNS and CDR2 SASEGT. This CDR3 contains 19 residues. V shed 1 base and J 1 base; nucleotides not matched to a gene: 13.

The gene calls are TRBV6-5 and TRBJ1-2; tentatively, D is TRBD1 (5 bases). The germline V and J ends were trimmed by 8 bases and 8 bases, with 24 bases remaining between them. CDR3 length equals 15 residues. Germline values: CDR1 MNHEY, CDR2 SVGAGI. DNA for the CDR3: TGTGCCAGCTATATGAGGGACTCTCCGCACCCCGGCTACACCTTC. Encoded protein: CASYMRDSPHPGYTF.

The chain recombines TRBV18 with TRBJ1-2; unclear D gene. Germline V gene lookup returns CDR1 KGHSH and CDR2 LQKENI. The V gene lost 4 bases and the J gene lost 6 bases, with 9 bases spanning the gap. The CDR3 sequence is 12 residues long. Here the CDR3 reads CASSQAEDGYTF. In nucleotides, the CDR3 is TGTGCCAGCTCACAGGCTGAGGATGGCTACACCTTC.

This chain links TRBV19 with TRBJ2-5; no reliable D call. The germline CDR1 and CDR2 sequences are LNHDA and SQIVND (reference sequence). Trimming shortened V by 6 bases and J by 2 bases, and 16 bases separated the two germline ends. The CDR3 contains 15 residues. CDR3 region: CASSDRLPQQETQYF. The CDR3 bases are TGTGCCAGTAGCGATCGGTTACCCCAACAAGAGACCCAGTACTTC.

This clone was detected only once. This sequence joins TRBV13 and TRBJ2-7, with 9 bases matching TRBD2. In germline, CDR1 is PRHDT, CDR2 FYEKMQ (reference sequence). The J segment lost 5 bases and the V segment lost 5 bases, leaving 16 bases of the junction unmatched. This CDR3 spans 17 amino acids. The CDR3 loop reads CASSHSRGGLAFHEQYF. CDR3 nucleotide sequence: TGTGCCAGCAGCCATAGTAGGGGGGGACTAGCTTTCCACGAGCAGTACTTC.

The chain recombines TRBV30 with TRBJ1-6; 7 nucleotides match TRBD1. The CDR3 runs 14 residues. Germline V gene lookup returns CDR1 GTSNPN and CDR2 SVGIG (reference sequence). V trimming: 2 bases; J trimming: 7 bases; junction bases outside the gene matches: 5. CDR3 sequence reads: CAWSSGTVNSPLHF. The DNA for the CDR3 is TGTGCCTGGAGTTCCGGGACAGTCAATTCACCCCTCCACTTT.

The chain combines TRBV19 with TRBJ2-7; possible D gene TRBD2, 6 bases. The CDR3 length is 15 residues. The V gene lost 2 bases and the J gene lost 2 bases, with 13 bases spanning the gap. Germline V gene data show CDR1 as LNHDA and CDR2 as SQIVND (reference sequence). The CDR3 DNA sequence: TGTGCCAGTAGTATAAATCTGCGGGGTCCCTACGAGCAGTACTTC. The encoded protein is CASSINLRGPYEQYF.

The chain uses TRBV15 and TRBJ2-3; weak D call: TRBD2 (6 bases). In germline, CDR1 is LNHNV, CDR2 YYDKDF (reference sequence). This CDR3 is 16 amino acids long. The V gene lost 5 bases and the J gene lost 0 bases, with 15 bases spanning the gap. The CDR3 coding sequence is TGTGCCACCAGCGGGGGGTCCTCTCGAAGCACAGATACGCAGTATTTT. It is translated as CATSGGSSRSTDTQYF.

This clone was found a few times. The V gene is TRBV29-1, the J gene TRBJ2-7; no reliable D call. The CDR3 length is 11 residues. Trimming took off 4 bases at V and 4 bases at J, with 8 bases between the two ends. In germline, CDR1 is SQVTM, CDR2 ANQGSEA. The CDR3 reads CSVALGYEQYF. Here the CDR3 DNA reads TGCAGCGTTGCCCTTGGATACGAGCAGTACTTC.

This clone has a handful of counts. V usage is TRBV9 and J usage is TRBJ1-3; a weak D match, TRBD1 (6 bases). The CDR3 runs 16 residues. Germline lookup yields CDR1 SGDLS and CDR2 YYNGEE. V shed 0 bases and J shed 0 bases, with 10 bases lying between them. CDR3 sequence (DNA): TGTGCCAGCAGCGTAGGAGGGGGAAGCTCTGGAAACACCATATATTTT. Translating gives CASSVGGGSSGNTIYF.